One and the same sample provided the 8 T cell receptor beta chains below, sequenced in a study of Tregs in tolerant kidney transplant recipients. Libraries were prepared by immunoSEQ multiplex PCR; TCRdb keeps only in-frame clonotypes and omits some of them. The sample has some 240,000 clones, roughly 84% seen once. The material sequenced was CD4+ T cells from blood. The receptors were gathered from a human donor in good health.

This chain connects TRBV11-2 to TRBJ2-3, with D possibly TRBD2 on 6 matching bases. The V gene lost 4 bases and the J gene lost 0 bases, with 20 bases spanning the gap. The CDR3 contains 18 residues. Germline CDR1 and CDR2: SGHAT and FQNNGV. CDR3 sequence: CASSSRAGMTYSTDTQYF. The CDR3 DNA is TGTGCCAGCAGCTCTAGGGCGGGGATGACGTATAGCACAGATACGCAGTATTTT.

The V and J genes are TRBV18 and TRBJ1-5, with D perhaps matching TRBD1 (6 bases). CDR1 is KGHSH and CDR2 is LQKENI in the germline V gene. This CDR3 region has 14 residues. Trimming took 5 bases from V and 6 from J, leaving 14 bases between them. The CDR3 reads CASSMGAGSQPQHF. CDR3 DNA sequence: TGTGCCAGCTCAATGGGGGCTGGAAGTCAGCCCCAGCATTTT.

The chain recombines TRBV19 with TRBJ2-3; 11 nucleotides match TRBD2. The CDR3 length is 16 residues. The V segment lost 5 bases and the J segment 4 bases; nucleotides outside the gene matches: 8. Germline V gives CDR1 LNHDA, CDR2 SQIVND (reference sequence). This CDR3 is CASSSLAGGRADTQYF. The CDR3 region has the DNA TGTGCCAGTAGTTCTCTAGCGGGAGGTCGGGCAGATACGCAGTATTTT.

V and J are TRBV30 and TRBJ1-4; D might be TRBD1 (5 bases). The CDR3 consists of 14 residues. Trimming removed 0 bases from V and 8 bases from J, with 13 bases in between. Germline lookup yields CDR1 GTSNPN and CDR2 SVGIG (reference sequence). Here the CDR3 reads CAWSVKGFGEKLFF. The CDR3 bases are TGTGCCTGGAGTGTCAAGGGGTTTGGGGAAAAACTGTTTTTT. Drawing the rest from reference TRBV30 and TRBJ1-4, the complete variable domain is SQTIHQWPATLVQPVGSPLSLECTVEGTSNPNLYWYRQAAGRGLQLLFYSVGIGQISSEVPQNLSASRPQDRQFILSSKKLLLSDSGFYLCAWSVKGFGEKLFFGSGTQLSVL.

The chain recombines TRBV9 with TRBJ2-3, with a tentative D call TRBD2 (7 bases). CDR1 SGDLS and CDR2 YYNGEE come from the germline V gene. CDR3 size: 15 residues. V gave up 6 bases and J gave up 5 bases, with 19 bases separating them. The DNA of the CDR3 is TGTGCCAGCAAAAGAGGGGGGGCGTTTATAGATACGCAGTATTTT. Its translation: CASKRGGAFIDTQYF. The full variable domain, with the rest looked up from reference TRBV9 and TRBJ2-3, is DSGVTQTPKHLITATGQRVTLRCSPRSGDLSVYWYQQSLDQGLQFLIQYYNGEERAKGNILERFSAQQFPDLHSELNLSSLELGDSALYFCASKRGGAFIDTQYFGPGTRLTVL.

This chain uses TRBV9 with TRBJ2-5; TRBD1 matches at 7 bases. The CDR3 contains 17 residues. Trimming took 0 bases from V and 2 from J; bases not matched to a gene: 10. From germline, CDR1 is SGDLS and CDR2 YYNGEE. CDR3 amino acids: CASSVALTGKGQETQYF. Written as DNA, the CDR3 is TGTGCCAGCAGCGTAGCCCTGACAGGGAAGGGGCAAGAGACCCAGTACTTC. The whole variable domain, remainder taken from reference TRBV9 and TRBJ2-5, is DSGVTQTPKHLITATGQRVTLRCSPRSGDLSVYWYQQSLDQGLQFLIQYYNGEERAKGNILERFSAQQFPDLHSELNLSSLELGDSALYFCASSVALTGKGQETQYFGPGTRLLVL.

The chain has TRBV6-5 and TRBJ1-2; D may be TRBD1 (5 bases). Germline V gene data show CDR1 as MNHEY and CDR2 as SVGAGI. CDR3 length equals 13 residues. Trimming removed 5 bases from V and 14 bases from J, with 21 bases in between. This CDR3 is CASSEGSDRDVTF. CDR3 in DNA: TGTGCCAGCAGTGAAGGTTCGGACCGGGACGTAACCTTC.

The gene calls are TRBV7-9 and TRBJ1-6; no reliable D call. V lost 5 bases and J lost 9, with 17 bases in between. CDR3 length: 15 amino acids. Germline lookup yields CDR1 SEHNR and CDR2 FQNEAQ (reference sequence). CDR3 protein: CASSQERVTSSPLHF. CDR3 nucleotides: TGTGCCAGCAGCCAAGAGAGGGTTACGTCTTCACCCCTCCACTTT. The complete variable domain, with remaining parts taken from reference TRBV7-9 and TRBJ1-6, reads DTGVSQNPRHKITKRGQNVTFRCDPISEHNRLYWYRQTLGQGPEFLTYFQNEAQLEKSRLLSDRFSAERPKGSFSTLEIQRTEQGDSAMYLCASSQERVTSSPLHFGNGTRLTVT.